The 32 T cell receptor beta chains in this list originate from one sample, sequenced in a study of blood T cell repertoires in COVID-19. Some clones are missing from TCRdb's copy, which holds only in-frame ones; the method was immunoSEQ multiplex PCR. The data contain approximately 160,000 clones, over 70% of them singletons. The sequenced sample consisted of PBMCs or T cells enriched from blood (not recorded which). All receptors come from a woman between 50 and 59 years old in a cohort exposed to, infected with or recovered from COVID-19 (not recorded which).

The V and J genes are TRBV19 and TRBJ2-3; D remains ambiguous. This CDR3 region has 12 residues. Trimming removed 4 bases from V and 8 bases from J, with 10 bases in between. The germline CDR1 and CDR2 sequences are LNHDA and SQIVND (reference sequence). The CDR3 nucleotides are TGTGCCAGTAGTAGCCGCCCAGGTACGCAGTATTTT. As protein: CASSSRPGTQYF. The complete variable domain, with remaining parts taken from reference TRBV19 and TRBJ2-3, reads DGGITQSPKYLFRKEGQNVTLSCEQNLNHDAMYWYRQDPGQGLRLIYYSQIVNDFQKGDIAEGYSVSREKKESFPLTVTSAQKNPTAFYLCASSSRPGTQYFGPGTRLTVL.

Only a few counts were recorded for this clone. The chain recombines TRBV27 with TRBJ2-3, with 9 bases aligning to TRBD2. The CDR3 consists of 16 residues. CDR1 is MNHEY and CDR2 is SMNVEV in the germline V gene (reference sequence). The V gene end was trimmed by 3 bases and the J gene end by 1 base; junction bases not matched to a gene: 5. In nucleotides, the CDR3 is TGTGCCAGCAGTTTCGCGGGGGGGCGGGGCACAGATACGCAGTATTTT. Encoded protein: CASSFAGGRGTDTQYF.

In DNA form, the CDR3 reads TGTGCCAGCAGGGGCAGGGGTGAGCAGTTCTTC. Its translation is CASRGRGEQFF. The genes are TRBV27 and TRBJ2-1; tentative D call: TRBD1 (6 bases). This CDR3 spans 11 amino acids. CDR1 MNHEY and CDR2 SMNVEV come from the germline V gene (reference sequence). The V and J ends lost 6 bases and 9 bases respectively, with 9 bases between them.

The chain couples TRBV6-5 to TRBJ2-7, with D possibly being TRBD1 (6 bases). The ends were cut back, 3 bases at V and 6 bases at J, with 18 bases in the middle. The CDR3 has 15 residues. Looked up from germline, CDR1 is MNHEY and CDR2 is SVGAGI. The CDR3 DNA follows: TGTGCCAGCAGTTATTTCGGCAGGGGTTTAGGCGAGCAGTACTTC. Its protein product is CASSYFGRGLGEQYF.

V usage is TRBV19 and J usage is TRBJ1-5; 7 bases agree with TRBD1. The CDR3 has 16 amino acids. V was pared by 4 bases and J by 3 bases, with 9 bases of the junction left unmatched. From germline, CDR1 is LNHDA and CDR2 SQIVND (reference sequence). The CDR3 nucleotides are TGTGCCAGTAGTAAAGGGGGCCAAACCCTCAATCAGCCCCAGCATTTT. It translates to CASSKGGQTLNQPQHF.

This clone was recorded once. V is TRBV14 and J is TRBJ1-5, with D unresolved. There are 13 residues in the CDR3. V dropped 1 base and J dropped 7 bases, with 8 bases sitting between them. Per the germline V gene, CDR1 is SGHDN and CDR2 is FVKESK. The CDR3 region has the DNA TGTGCCAGCAGCCAAGCGGGAGGCCAGCCCCAGCATTTT. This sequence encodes CASSQAGGQPQHF.

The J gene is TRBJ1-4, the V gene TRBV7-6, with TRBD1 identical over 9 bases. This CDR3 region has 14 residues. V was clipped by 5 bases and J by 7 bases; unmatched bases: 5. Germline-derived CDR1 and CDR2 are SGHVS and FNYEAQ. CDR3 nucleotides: TGTGCCAGCAGCCCAGGGACAGGGAGTGAAAAACTGTTTTTT. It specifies CASSPGTGSEKLFF.

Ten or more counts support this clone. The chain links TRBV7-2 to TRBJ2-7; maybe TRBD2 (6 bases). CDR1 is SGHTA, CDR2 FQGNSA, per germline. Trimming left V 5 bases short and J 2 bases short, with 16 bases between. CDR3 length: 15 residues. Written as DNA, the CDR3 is TGTGCCAGCAGCACCTCAGCGGGCCCGGCCTACGAGCAGTACTTC. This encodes CASSTSAGPAYEQYF.

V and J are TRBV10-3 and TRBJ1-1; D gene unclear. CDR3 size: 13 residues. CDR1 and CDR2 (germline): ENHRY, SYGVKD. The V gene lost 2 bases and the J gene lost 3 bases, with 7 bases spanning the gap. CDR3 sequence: CAISELTHTEAFF. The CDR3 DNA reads TGTGCCATCAGTGAGCTGACACACACTGAAGCTTTCTTT.

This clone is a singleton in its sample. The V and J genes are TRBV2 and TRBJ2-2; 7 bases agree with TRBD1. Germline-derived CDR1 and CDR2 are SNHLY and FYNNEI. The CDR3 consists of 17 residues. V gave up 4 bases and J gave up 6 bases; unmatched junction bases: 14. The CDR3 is CASSAEFSGGMAGELFF. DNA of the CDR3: TGTGCCAGCAGTGCCGAGTTTTCAGGGGGAATGGCCGGGGAGCTGTTTTTT.

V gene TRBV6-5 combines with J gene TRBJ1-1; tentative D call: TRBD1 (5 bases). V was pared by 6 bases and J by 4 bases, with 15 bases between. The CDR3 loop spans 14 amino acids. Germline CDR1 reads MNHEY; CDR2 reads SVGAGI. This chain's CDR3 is CASSLGVDGTEAFF. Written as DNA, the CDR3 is TGTGCCAGCAGCCTAGGGGTGGATGGCACTGAAGCTTTCTTT.

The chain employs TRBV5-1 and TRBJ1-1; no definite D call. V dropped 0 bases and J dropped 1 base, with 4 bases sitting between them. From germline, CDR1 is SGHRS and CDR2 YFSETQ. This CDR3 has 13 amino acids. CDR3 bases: TGCGCCAGCAGCTTGGGGCCGAACACTGAAGCTTTCTTT. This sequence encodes CASSLGPNTEAFF.

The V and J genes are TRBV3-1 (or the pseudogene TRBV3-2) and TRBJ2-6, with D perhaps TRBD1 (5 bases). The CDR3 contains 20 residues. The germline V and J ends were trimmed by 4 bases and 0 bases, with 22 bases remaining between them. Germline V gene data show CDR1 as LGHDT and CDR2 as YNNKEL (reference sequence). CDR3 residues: CASSPERTPGWGSGANVLTF. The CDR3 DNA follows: TGTGCCAGCAGCCCGGAACGTACCCCAGGGTGGGGCTCTGGGGCCAACGTCCTGACTTTC.

The CDR3 region is CASRIEGVATNEKLFF. CDR3 bases: TGTGCCAGCAGAATTGAGGGGGTTGCAACTAATGAAAAACTGTTTTTT. The chain couples TRBV28 to TRBJ1-4, with D possibly TRBD1 on 6 matching bases. Trimming pared 6 bases from V and 0 bases from J, leaving 14 bases between. The CDR3 loop spans 16 amino acids. Looked up from germline, CDR1 is MDHEN and CDR2 is SYDVKM.

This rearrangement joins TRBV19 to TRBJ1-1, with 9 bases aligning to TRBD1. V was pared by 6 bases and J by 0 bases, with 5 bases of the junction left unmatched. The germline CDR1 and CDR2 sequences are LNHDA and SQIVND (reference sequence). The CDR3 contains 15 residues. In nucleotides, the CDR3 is TGTGCCAGTAGCCTAGGGACAGGGATGAACACTGAAGCTTTCTTT. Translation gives CASSLGTGMNTEAFF.

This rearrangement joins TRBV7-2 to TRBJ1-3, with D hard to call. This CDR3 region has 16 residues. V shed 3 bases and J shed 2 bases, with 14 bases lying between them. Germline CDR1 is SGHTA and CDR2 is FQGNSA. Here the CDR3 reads CASSFIPLGAGNTIYF. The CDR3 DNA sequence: TGTGCCAGCAGCTTCATCCCCCTCGGGGCTGGAAACACCATATATTTT.

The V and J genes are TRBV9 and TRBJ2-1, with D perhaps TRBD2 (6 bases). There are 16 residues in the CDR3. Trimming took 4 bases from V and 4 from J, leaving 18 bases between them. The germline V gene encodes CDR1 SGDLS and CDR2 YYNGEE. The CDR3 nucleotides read TGTGCCAGCAGCCCCGCCCCGGGAGTTTCTTACAATGAGCAGTTCTTC. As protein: CASSPAPGVSYNEQFF.

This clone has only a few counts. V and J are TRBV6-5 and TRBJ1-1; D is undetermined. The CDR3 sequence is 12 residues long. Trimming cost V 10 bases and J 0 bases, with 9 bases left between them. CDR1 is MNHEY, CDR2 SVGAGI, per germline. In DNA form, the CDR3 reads TGTGCCACCGGAGGGTTGAACACTGAAGCTTTCTTT. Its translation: CATGGLNTEAFF.

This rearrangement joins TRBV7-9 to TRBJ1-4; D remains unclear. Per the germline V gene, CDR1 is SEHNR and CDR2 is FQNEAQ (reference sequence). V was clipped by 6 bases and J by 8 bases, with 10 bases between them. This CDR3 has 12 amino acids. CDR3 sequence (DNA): TGTGCCAGCAGTCTAGCCGAGGAAAAACTGTTTTTT. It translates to CASSLAEEKLFF.

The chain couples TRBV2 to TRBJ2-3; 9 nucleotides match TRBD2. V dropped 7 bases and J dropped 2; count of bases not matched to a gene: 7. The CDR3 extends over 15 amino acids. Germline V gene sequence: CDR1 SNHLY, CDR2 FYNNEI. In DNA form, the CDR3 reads TGTGCCAGCAACCTACTAGCGGGCGACACAGATACGCAGTATTTT. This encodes CASNLLAGDTDTQYF.

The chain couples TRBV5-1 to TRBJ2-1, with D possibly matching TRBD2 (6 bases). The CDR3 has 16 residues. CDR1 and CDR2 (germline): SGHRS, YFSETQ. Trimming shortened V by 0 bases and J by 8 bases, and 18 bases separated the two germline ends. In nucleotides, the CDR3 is TGCGCCAGCAGCTTGGTCGGTGGCCAGGGAGGCGATGAGCAGTTCTTC. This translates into CASSLVGGQGGDEQFF. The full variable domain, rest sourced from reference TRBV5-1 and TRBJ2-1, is KAGVTQTPRYLIKTRGQQVTLSCSPISGHRSVSWYQQTPGQGLQFLFEYFSETQRNKGNFPGRFSGRQFSNSRSEMNVSTLELGDSALYLCASSLVGGQGGDEQFFGPGTRLTVL.

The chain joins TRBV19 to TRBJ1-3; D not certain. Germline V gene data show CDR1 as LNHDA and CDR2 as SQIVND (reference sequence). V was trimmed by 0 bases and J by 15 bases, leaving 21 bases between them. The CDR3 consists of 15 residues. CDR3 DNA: TGTGCCAGTAGTATAGATCTTCAGGATTACGCCCGGGGATATTTT. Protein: CASSIDLQDYARGYF.

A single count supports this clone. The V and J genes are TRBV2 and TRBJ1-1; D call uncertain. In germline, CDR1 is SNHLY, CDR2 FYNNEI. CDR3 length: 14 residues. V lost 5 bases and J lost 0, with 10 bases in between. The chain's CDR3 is CASSKTFMNTEAFF. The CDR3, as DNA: TGTGCCAGCAGTAAGACATTCATGAACACTGAAGCTTTCTTT.

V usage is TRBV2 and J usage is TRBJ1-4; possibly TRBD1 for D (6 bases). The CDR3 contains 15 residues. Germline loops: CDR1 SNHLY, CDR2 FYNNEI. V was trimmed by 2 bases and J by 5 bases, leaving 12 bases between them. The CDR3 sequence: CASSEHPQGNEKLFF. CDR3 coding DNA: TGTGCCAGCAGTGAACACCCCCAGGGGAATGAAAAACTGTTTTTT.

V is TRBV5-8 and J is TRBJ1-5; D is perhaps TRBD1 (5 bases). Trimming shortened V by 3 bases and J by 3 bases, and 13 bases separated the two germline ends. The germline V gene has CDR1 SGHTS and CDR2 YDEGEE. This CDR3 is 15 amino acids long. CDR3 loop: CASSSRAGNNQPQHF. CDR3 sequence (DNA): TGTGCCAGCAGCTCCCGGGCAGGGAACAATCAGCCCCAGCATTTT.

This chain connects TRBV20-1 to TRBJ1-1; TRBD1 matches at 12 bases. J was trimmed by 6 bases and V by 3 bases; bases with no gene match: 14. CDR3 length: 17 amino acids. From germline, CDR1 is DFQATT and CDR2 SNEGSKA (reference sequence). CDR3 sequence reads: CSASLWDRGLVGAEAFF. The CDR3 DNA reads TGCAGTGCTAGTCTATGGGACAGGGGGCTGGTAGGCGCTGAAGCTTTCTTT.

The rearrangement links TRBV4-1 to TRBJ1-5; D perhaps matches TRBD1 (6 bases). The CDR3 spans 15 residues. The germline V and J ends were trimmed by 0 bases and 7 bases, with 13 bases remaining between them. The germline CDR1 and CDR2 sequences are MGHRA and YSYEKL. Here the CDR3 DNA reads TGCGCCAGCAGCCAAGACGCACAGGGACGGCAGCCCCAGCATTTT. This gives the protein CASSQDAQGRQPQHF.

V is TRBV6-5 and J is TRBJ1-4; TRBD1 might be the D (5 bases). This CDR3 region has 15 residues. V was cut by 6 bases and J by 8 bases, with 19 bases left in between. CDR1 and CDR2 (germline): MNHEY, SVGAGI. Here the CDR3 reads CASSPGWAGPEKLFF. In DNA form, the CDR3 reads TGTGCCAGCAGCCCCGGGTGGGCAGGGCCCGAAAAACTGTTTTTT.

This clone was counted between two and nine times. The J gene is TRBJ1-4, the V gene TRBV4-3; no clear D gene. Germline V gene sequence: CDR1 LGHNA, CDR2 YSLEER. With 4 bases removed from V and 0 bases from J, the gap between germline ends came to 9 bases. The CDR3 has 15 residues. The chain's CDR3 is CASSRHSATNEKLFF. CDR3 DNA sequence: TGCGCCAGCAGCCGCCACAGTGCAACTAATGAAAAACTGTTTTTT.

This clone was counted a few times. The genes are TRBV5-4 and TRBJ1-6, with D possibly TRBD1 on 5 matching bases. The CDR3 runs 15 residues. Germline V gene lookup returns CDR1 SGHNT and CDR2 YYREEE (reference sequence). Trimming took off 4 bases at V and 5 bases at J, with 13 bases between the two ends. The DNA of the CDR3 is TGTGCCAGCAGCCCGTCAGGGCAAAATAATTCACCCCTCCACTTT. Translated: CASSPSGQNNSPLHF.

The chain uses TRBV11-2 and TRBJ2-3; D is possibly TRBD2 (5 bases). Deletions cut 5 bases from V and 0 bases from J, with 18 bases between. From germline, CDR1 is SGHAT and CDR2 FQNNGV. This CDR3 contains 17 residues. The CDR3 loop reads CASSPPGGGYSTDTQYF. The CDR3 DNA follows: TGTGCCAGCAGCCCCCCGGGTGGAGGCTACAGCACAGATACGCAGTATTTT.

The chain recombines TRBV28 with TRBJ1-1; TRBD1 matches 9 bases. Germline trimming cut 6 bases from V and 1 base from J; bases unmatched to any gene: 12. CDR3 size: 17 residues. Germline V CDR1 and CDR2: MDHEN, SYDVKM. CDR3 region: CASSAAGTGYKNTEAFF. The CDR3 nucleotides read TGTGCCAGCAGCGCCGCCGGGACAGGGTACAAGAACACTGAAGCTTTCTTT.